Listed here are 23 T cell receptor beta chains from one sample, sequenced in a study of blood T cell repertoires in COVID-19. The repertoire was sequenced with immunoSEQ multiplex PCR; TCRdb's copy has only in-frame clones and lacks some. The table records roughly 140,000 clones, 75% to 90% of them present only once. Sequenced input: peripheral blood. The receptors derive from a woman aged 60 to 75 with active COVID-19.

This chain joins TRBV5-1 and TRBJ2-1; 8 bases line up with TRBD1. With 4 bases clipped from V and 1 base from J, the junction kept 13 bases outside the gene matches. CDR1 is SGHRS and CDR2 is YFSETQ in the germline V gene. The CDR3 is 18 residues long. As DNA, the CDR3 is TGCGCCAGCAGCCTCATTTGGACAGGGTCGCGGTCCTACAATGAGCAGTTCTTC. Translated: CASSLIWTGSRSYNEQFF.

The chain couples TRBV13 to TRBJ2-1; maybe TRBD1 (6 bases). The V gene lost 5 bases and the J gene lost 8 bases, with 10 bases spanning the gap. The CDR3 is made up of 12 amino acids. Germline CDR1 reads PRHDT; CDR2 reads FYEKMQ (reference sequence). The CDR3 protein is CASSPRGYEQFF. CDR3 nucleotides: TGTGCCAGCAGCCCCAGGGGTTATGAGCAGTTCTTC. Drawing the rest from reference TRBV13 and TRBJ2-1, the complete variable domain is AAGVIQSPRHLIKEKRETATLKCYPIPRHDTVYWYQQGPGQDPQFLISFYEKMQSDKGSIPDRFSAQQFSDYHSELNMSSLELGDSALYFCASSPRGYEQFFGPGTRLTVL.

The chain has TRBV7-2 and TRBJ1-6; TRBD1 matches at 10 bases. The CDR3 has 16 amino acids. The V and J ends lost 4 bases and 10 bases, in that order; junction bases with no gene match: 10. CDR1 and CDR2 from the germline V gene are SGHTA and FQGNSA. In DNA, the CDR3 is TGTGCCAGCAGCTCTAGCGGGACAGGGGCCCCATCACCCCTCCACTTT. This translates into CASSSSGTGAPSPLHF.

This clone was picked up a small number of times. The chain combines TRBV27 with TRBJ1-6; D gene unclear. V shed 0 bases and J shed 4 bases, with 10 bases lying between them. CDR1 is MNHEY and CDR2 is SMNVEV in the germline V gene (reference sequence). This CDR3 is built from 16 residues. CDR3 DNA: TGTGCCAGCAGTTTATCGGGGTCGGGATATAATTCACCCCTCCACTTT. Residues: CASSLSGSGYNSPLHF.

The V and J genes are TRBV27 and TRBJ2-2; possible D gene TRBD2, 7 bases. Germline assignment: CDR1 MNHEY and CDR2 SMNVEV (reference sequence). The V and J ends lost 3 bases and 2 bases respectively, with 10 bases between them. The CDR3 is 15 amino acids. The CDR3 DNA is TGTGCCAGCAGTTTGCGGGGGACAAACACCGGGGAGCTGTTTTTT. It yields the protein CASSLRGTNTGELFF.

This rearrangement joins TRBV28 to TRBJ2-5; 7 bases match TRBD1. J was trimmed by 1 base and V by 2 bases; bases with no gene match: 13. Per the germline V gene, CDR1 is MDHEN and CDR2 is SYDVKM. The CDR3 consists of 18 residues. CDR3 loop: CASSLDGWEGGAQETQYF. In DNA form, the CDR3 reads TGTGCCAGCAGTTTAGATGGTTGGGAAGGGGGCGCCCAAGAGACCCAGTACTTC.

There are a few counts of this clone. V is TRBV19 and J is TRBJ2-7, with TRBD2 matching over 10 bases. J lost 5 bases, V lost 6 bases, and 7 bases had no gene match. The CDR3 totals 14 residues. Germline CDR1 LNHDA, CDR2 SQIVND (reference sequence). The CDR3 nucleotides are TGTGCCAGTAGAGCTAGCGGGAGAGTCCACGAGCAGTACTTC. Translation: CASRASGRVHEQYF.

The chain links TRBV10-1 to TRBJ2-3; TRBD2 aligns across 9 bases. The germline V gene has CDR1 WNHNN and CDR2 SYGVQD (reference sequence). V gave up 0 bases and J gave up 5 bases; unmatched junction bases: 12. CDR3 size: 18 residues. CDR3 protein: CASSESRVSGSSRDTQYF. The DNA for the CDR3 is TGCGCCAGCAGTGAGTCAAGGGTTAGCGGGAGCTCAAGAGATACGCAGTATTTT.

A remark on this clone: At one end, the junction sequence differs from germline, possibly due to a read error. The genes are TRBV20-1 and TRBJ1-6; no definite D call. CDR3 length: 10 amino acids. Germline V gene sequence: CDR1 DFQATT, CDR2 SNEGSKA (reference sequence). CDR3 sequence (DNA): TGCAGTGCCACGGCCAGTCGGCGGAACTTT. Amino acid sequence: CSATASRRNF.

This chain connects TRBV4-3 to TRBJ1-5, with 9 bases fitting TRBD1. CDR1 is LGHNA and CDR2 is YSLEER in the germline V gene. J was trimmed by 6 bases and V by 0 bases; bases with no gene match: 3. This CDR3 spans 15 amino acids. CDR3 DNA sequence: TGCGCCAGCAGCCAAGAACAGGGGGCGTTTCAGCCCCAGCATTTT. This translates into CASSQEQGAFQPQHF.

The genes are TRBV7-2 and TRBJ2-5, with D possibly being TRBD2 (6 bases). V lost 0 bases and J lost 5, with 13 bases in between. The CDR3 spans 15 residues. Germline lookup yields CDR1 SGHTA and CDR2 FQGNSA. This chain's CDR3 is CASSLAGGIPETQYF. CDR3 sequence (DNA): TGTGCCAGCAGCTTAGCGGGAGGCATTCCGGAGACCCAGTACTTC.

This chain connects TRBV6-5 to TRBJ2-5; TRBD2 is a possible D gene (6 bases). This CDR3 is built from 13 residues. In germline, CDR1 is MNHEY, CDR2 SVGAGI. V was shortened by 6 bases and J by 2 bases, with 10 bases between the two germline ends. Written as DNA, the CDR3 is TGTGCCAGCAGCCGGGACTTTCAAGAGACCCAGTACTTC. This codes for CASSRDFQETQYF.

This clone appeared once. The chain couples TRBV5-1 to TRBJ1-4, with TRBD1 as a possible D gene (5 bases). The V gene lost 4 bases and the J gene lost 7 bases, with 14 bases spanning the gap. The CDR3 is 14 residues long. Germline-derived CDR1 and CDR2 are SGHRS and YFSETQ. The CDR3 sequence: CASSPRGGSEKLFF. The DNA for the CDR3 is TGCGCCAGCAGCCCTAGGGGAGGGAGTGAAAAACTGTTTTTT. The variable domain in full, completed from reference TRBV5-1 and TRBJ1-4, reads KAGVTQTPRYLIKTRGQQVTLSCSPISGHRSVSWYQQTPGQGLQFLFEYFSETQRNKGNFPGRFSGRQFSNSRSEMNVSTLELGDSALYLCASSPRGGSEKLFFGSGTQLSVL.

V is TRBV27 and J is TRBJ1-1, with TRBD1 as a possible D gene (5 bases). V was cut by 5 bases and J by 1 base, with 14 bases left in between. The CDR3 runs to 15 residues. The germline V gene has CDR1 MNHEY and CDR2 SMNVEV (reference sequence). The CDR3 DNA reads TGTGCCAGCAGTCGGTCGGGACTCTGGAACACTGAAGCTTTCTTT. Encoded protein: CASSRSGLWNTEAFF.

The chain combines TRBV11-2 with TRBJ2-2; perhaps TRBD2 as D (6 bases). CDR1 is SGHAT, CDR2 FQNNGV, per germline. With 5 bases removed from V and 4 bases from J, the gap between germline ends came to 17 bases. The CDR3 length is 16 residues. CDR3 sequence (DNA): TGTGCCAGCAGCGATCGCGGGGTACTGGGCACCGGGGAGCTGTTTTTT. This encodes CASSDRGVLGTGELFF.

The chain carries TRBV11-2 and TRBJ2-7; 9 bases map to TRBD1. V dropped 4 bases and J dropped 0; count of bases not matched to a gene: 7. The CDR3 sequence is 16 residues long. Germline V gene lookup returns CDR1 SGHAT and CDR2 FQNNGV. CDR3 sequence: CASSSLGTGFSYEQYF. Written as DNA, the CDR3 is TGTGCCAGCAGCTCCCTCGGGACAGGGTTCTCCTACGAGCAGTACTTC.

DNA for the CDR3: TGTGCCAGCAGCCGGGCGAGCGGGAGTTCCGGGGAGCTGTTTTTT. Its protein is CASSRASGSSGELFF. This chain connects TRBV4-2 to TRBJ2-2, with 8 bases that match TRBD2. The V gene end was trimmed by 4 bases and the J gene end by 6 bases; junction bases not matched to a gene: 7. There are 15 residues in the CDR3. Per germline, CDR1 LGHNA and CDR2 YNFKEQ.

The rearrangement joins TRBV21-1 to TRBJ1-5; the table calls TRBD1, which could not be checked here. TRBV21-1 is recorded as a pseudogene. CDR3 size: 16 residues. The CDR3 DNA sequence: TGTGCCAGCAGCAAAGAAGGGGGAAGGTGCAATCAGCCCCAGCATTTT. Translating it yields CASSKEGGRCNQPQHF.

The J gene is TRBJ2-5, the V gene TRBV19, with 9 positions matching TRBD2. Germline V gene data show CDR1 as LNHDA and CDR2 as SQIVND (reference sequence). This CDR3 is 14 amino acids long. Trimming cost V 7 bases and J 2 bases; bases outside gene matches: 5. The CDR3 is CASNPSGIQETQYF. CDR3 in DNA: TGTGCCAGTAACCCTAGCGGGATTCAAGAGACCCAGTACTTC. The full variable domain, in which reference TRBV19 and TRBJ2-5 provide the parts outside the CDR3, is DGGITQSPKYLFRKEGQNVTLSCEQNLNHDAMYWYRQDPGQGLRLIYYSQIVNDFQKGDIAEGYSVSREKKESFPLTVTSAQKNPTAFYLCASNPSGIQETQYFGPGTRLLVL.

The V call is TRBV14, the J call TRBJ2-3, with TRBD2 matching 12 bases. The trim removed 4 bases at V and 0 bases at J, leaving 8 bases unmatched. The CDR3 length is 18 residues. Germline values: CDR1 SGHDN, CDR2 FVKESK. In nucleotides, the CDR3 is TGTGCCAGCAGCCGACTAGCGGGAGCTCTTACTAGCACAGATACGCAGTATTTT. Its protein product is CASSRLAGALTSTDTQYF.

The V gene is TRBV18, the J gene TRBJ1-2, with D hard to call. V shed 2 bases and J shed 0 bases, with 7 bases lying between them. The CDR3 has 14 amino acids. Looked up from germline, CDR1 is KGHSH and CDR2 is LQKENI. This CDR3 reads CASSPAAANYGYTF. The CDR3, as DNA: TGTGCCAGCTCACCAGCGGCCGCTAACTATGGCTACACCTTC.

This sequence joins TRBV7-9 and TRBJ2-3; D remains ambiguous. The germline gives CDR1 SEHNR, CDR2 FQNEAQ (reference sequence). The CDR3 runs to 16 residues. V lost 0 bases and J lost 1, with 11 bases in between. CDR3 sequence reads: CASSLARSPGTDTQYF. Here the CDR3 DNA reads TGTGCCAGCAGCTTAGCAAGGAGTCCGGGCACAGATACGCAGTATTTT.

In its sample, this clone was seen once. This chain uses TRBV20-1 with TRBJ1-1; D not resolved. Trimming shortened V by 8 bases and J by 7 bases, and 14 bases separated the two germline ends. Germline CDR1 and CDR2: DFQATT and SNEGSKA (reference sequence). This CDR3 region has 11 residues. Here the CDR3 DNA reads TGCAGTACCGAATCGGGGTTTGAAGCTTTCTTT. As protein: CSTESGFEAFF.